This T cell receptor beta chain was identified in a study of shared clonotypes between healthy human individuals (dated by TCRdb to about 2020). Context from the whole study: A couple of women and a few men aged 18 to 49 years were included in the cohort. Per donor, three plates each were used for CD4 naive and CD4 memory, two for CD8 naive, and one for CD8 memory. The study deeply sequenced blood TCR repertoires of about 5 healthy adults to estimate repertoire size and the extent of clonotype sharing between individuals. To increase sequencing depth and limit assay-specific biases, different laboratories used diverse techniques to prepare libraries and sequence TCR repertoires. Per donor, leukapheresis produced somewhere between about 0.9 and 9.5 billion PBMCs. Overall study results and their limits: The genetic and exposure-history diversity represented was limited by the small number of donors. Naive subsets generally had larger estimated clonotype richness than memory subsets. Higher generation probabilities were observed for clonotypes shared by all four sorted-subset donors than for non-shared clonotypes. Sampling was limited to blood, and TCR repertoires in tissue likely differ from TCR repertoires in blood. When several donors were compared, the shared fraction of clonotypes was 5% to 6.5% for naive CD4, less than 4% for naive CD8, 2% to 2.5% for memory CD4, and 0.35% to 0.4% for memory CD8. Incomplete sequencing was indicated by rarefaction of sorted-subset datasets, despite the large sequencing depth. Pairwise subsampling indicated that sequencing depth was expected to affect the degree of clonotype sharing among donors.

Using the deep immunoSEQ assay, multiplex PCR amplified TCR CDR3 regions from genomic DNA. Extracted genomic DNA from each cell subset was spread evenly across all wells of several immunoSEQ 96-well plates, with each plate serving as a replicate. For sorted subsets, 150 to 200 ng genomic DNA, equal to tens of thousands of T cell genomes, was loaded into each replicate PCR. Purified libraries were measured with a Qubit 3.0 fluorometer, size-checked on a Bioanalyzer 2100, and measured again with the KAPA Library Quantification kit. Every immunoSEQ 96-well plate was sequenced on a dedicated single-read 150-cycle Illumina NextSeq 550 flow cell. The authors' analysis ran thus. Because the immunoSEQ output held only junctional sequences and lacked quality scores, the filtering could not match the filtering applied to full-length reads. Sequences were annotated with PyIR, a Python wrapper for IgBLAST v1.9, using IMGT germline references to assign V/J genes and CDR3. Reads were removed for weak V/J assignments (E-value above 1e-6), missing CDR3, stop codons, out-of-frame junctions, or ambiguous translated residues. V3J clonotypes were defined by identical inferred V gene, J gene, and CDR3 amino acid sequence. Percentage overlap between repertoires was calculated by dividing the number of shared unique clonotypes by the size of the smaller repertoire. Repertoire richness was assessed with RTK rarefaction, the Chao1 estimator, and Recon v2.1 estimates of unobserved clonotypes. OLGA was used to compute generation probabilities for all TCRbeta clonotypes that the gDNA method yielded from four donors. Sourced from immuneACCESS, this table was stored by TCRdb with only in-frame sequences that have V and J called. A share of the clones is absent; for the studies checked, an unresolved V gene accounts for under half, and the remainder has no known explanation. V, J and clone size reflect that table, while D and trimming were determined from the DNA. Across this sample there are approximately 710,000 clones, with roughly 91% seen only once. The ten largest make up about a third of the sample.

Healthy HIV-negative adults with no recently reported acute infections or vaccinations were included as donors. Only Caucasian adults living in Nashville, Tennessee, USA were represented among the donors. CD8 memory samples combined magnetically selected CD45RO+ cells with CCR7-negative CD45RA+ effector memory (TemRA) cells. Blood was obtained by leukapheresis, after which PBMCs were separated by Ficoll-Histopaque density gradient centrifugation and cryopreserved in liquid nitrogen vapor phase. Purity and quantity of every magnetically sorted T cell population were checked by analytical flow cytometry. Each sorted fraction had its genomic DNA isolated and then quantified by UV absorbance on a Nanodrop 2000c. A remark on this clone: The antigen it binds to is not known. Base qualities are not recorded, but no much larger clone differs from it by a single base.

This TCR was sampled from a man younger than 35 in good health. Some clones in this sample may be carry-over from other donors' samples. The sequencing input was memory CD8+ T cells from PBMCs. The sample's cell subset or site label, decoded: CD45RO+ cells pooled with CCR7-negative TemRA cells.

The nucleotide sequence reads as follows: TGCGCCAGCAGCGTCGGACTAGCGGTAACCTACGAGCAGTACTTC. This yields the protein CASSVGLAVTYEQYF. Here the chain combines TRBV5-1 and TRBJ2-7; TRBD2 agrees with 10 junctional bases. Here V drops 4 bases and J drops 2 bases, and the junction holds 6 bases not matched to any gene. From its cysteine to its phenylalanine, the CDR3 spans 15 amino acids. Just the 45-base CDR3 DNA is kept, in frame starting at base 1. The germline V gene encodes CDR1 SGHRS and CDR2 YFSETQ.